These 4 T cell receptor beta chains came from one sample sequenced in a study of CD8 T cells in Susac syndrome. With random hexamers, 0.5 to 1 ug RNA was reverse transcribed. TCRdb used MiXCR to reprocess the immunoSEQ multiplex PCR reads, holding one entry per CDR3 protein. The repertoire consists of roughly 150,000 distinct CDR3 sequences, with roughly nine tenths occurring once and the leading ten covering around 0.087%. The sequenced sample consisted of CD4+ T cells from PBMCs. The source is a human donor in good health.

The rearrangement joins TRBV18 to TRBJ2-7; D possibly corresponds to TRBD1 (5 bases). V lost 0 bases to trimming and J lost 2 bases, with 8 bases between them. CDR3 length: 14 amino acids. Germline CDR1 and CDR2: KGHSH and LQKENI. In DNA, the CDR3 is TGTGCCAGCTCACCACCATCAGGGCCCTACGAGCAGTACTTC. Protein product: CASSPPSGPYEQYF. Filled out from reference TRBV18 and TRBJ2-7, the complete variable domain reads NAGVMQNPRHLVRRRGQEARLRCSPMKGHSHVYWYRQLPEEGLKFMVYLQKENIIDESGMPKERFSAEFPKEGPSILRIQQVVRGDSAAYFCASSPPSGPYEQYFGPGTRLTVT.

J is TRBJ2-1 and V is TRBV20-1; 9 bases agree with TRBD1. Germline CDR1 and CDR2: DFQATT and SNEGSKA (reference sequence). The CDR3 contains 17 residues. The junction had 7 bases not matched to a gene; V was cut back by 1 base and J by 0 bases. CDR3 in DNA: TGCAGTGCTAGAGGATCGGGACAGGGAAGCTCCTACAATGAGCAGTTCTTC. It encodes CSARGSGQGSSYNEQFF.

The chain combines TRBV18 with TRBJ1-1, with 7 nucleotides matching TRBD1. Germline CDR1 and CDR2: KGHSH and LQKENI. This CDR3 is built from 16 residues. The V segment lost 3 bases and the J segment 0 bases; nucleotides outside the gene matches: 7. The chain's CDR3 is CASSPFTGAMNTEAFF. For the CDR3, the DNA is TGTGCCAGCTCACCTTTTACAGGGGCAATGAACACTGAAGCTTTCTTT.

V and J are TRBV15 and TRBJ2-1; 8 bases line up with TRBD2. CDR3 length: 15 residues. Germline CDR1 LNHNV, CDR2 YYDKDF (reference sequence). J gave up 8 bases and V 5 bases, and 11 bases lay outside the gene matches. The CDR3 reads CATSGGSGRTHEQFF. For the CDR3, the DNA is TGTGCCACCAGCGGGGGGAGCGGGAGAACCCATGAGCAGTTCTTC.